This TCR beta chain emerged from a study of preoperative IRX-2 immunotherapy in early breast cancer. The treatment here: preoperative locoregional IRX-2 cytokine immunotherapy. Preoperative locoregional IRX-2 cytokine immunotherapy was tested in the phase Ib source study. Using immunoSEQ multiplex PCR, the repertoire was profiled, and TCRdb retains in-frame clones only, with some absent. The repertoire consists of 30,000 to 45,000 clones, with 82% occurring once and the leading ten covering roughly 1.5%. CDR3 size: 15 residues. Trimming removed 4 bases at V and 4 bases at J, with 13 bases between. The clonotype originates from a human donor with breast cancer. The starting material was lymph node tissue, obtained after IRX-2 immunotherapy. V gene TRBV7-1 combines with J gene TRBJ1-4; D ambiguous. TRBV7-1 is known as an ORF, though its function is uncertain. Here the CDR3 DNA reads TGTGCCAGCAGCTGGGTTCCCCAGTTTAATGAAAAACTGTTTTTT. This gives the protein CASSWVPQFNEKLFF.